Described below is a single TCR beta chain sequence and its context. Germline CDR1 reads SGHNT; CDR2 reads YYREEE (reference sequence). Trimming stripped 0 bases from V and 6 bases from J, with 13 bases between. The CDR3 totals 14 residues. The record originates from a study of blood T cell repertoires in COVID-19. As for the study in general: COVID-19 samples, acute and convalescent, were from the United States, Italy and Spain. PBMCs, B-cell-depleted T cells, or T cells provided the cDNA or gDNA that made up the material.

In the authors' methods: Reference gene primer amplification gave estimated nucleated cell counts. The assay was immunoSEQ multiplex PCR, and TCRdb's table has in-frame clones only and misses some. V, J and clone size derive from that table, while D and trimming were established from the DNA sequence. The table records about 120,000 clones, approximately 80% of them present only once. Sequencing was done on a sample of peripheral blood. V gene TRBV5-4 combines with J gene TRBJ2-7; D is unresolved. The sequence came from a human donor in a cohort sampled during active COVID-19. In nucleotides, the CDR3 is TGTGCCAGCAGCTTGGGCGTGACTGTGGGCGAGCAGTACTTC. Protein: CASSLGVTVGEQYF.